This T cell receptor beta chain was profiled in a study of T-cell memory formation after mild COVID-19. Findings and limits, study-wide: Pre-infection memory held some responding clones, suggesting pre-existing cross-reactive T cells responded.

This CDR3 region has 16 residues. Trimming took off 7 bases at V and 1 base at J, with 16 bases between the two ends. Germline V gene sequence: CDR1 SGHTA, CDR2 FQGNSA. This clonotype was counted ten times or more. Its antigen remains unidentified. TCRdb processed the 5' RACE reads anew with MiXCR; each CDR3 protein has one entry. The sample holds roughly 110,000 distinct CDR3 sequences, 12% seen once. Source material: PBMCs or a T cell subset sorted from them (not recorded which). The source of this sequence is an adult woman who had mild COVID-19 (a few samples of this study predate the infection). Cell type and time point are not known. The chain links TRBV7-2 to TRBJ2-2; the D gene is possibly TRBD2 (6 bases). The CDR3 spells CASTPGDSLNTGELFF. The CDR3 region has the DNA TGTGCCAGCACTCCGGGGGACTCACTGAACACCGGGGAGCTGTTTTTT.